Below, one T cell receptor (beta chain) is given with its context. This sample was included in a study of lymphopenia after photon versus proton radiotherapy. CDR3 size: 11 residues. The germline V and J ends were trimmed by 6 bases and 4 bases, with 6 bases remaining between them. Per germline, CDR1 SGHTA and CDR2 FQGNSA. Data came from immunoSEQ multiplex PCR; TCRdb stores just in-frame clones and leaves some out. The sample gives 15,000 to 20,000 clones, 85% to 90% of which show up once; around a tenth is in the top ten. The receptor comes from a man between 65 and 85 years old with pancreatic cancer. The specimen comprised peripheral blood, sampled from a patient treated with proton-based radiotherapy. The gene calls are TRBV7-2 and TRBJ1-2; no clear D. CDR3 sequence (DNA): TGTGCCAGCAGTTCCGTCTATGGCTACACCTTC. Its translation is CASSSVYGYTF.